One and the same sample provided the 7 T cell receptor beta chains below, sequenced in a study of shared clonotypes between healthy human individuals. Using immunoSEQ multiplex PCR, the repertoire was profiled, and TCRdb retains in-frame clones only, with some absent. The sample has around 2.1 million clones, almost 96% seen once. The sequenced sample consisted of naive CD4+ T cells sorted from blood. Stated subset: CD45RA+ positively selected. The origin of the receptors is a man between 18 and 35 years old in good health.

The CDR3 reads CASSSPGGYNEQFF. CDR3 coding DNA: TGTGCCAGCAGTTCCCCGGGCGGCTACAATGAGCAGTTCTTC. The chain is built from TRBV28 and TRBJ2-1; D unclear. The CDR3 is made up of 14 amino acids. Germline CDR1 MDHEN, CDR2 SYDVKM. The V end was cut by 4 bases, the J end by 3 bases, with 10 bases between.

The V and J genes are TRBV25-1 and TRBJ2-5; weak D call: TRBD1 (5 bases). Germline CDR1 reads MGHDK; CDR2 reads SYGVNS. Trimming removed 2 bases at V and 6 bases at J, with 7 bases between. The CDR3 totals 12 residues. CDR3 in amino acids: CASSEGAKTQYF. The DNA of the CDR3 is TGTGCCAGCAGTGAAGGGGCGAAGACCCAGTACTTC.

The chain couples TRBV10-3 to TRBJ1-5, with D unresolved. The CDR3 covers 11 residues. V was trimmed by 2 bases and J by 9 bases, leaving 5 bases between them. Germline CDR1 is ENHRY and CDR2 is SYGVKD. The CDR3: CAISEDGPQHF. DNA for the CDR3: TGTGCCATCAGTGAGGATGGGCCCCAGCATTTT.

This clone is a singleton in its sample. The CDR3 sequence: CASSLFRDGHYEQYF. The CDR3 DNA reads as TGTGCCAGCAGCCTCTTCCGGGACGGACACTACGAGCAGTACTTC. The chain employs TRBV6-6 and TRBJ2-7, with D perhaps assigned TRBD1 or TRBD2 (5 bases each). Germline V lookup: CDR1 MNHNY, CDR2 SVGAGI (reference sequence). Trimming pared 6 bases from V and 3 bases from J, leaving 18 bases between. This CDR3 contains 15 residues.

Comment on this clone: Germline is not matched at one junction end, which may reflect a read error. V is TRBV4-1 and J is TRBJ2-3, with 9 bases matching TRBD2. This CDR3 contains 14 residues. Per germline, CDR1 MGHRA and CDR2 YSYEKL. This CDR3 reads CASSQDRVAGVPGF. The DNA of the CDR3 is TGCGCCAGCAGCCAAGATAGGGTAGCGGGGGTCCCCGGCTTT.

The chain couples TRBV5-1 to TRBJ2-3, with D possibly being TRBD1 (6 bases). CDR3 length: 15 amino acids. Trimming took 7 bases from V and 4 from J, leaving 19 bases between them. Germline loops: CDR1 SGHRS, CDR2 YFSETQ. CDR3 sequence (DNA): TGCGCCAGCTCCCTGGGGGCCCTTAGAGCAGATACGCAGTATTTT. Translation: CASSLGALRADTQYF.

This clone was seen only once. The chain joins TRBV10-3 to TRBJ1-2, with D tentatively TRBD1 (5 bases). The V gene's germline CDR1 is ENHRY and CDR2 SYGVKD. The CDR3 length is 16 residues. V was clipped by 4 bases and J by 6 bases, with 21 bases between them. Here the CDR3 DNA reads TGTGCCATCAGTGGAGGTCAGGGTTTCGGGTCAGATGGCTACACCTTC. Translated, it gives CAISGGQGFGSDGYTF.